This T cell receptor (beta chain) was recovered during a study of blood T cells in healthy people across ages. Per the germline V gene, CDR1 is MGHRA and CDR2 is YSYEKL. With V trimmed by 4 bases and J by 4 bases, 13 bases remained unmatched. The CDR3 loop spans 17 amino acids. A few counts support this clonotype. Combining a sample-barcoded 5' primer with a J-beta primer mix, a second PCR ran for roughly 6 to 11 cycles. From the 5' RACE reads, TCRdb called clonotypes with MiXCR, one entry per CDR3 protein. The repertoire holds 800,000 or so distinct CDR3 sequences, with around 62% as singletons. The chain joins TRBV4-1 to TRBJ2-3, with 8 positions matching TRBD1. What was sequenced was blood. This clonotype was sampled from a man between 25 and 39 years old in good health. The DNA for the CDR3 is TGCGCCAGCAGCCCCCGGACAGGGAATGGTGTTGCAGATACGCAGTATTTT. This encodes CASSPRTGNGVADTQYF.